These 32 T cell receptor beta chains were sequenced from one sample in a study of shared clonotypes between healthy human individuals. Positively selected for CCR7, the CD45RO-negative cells used as naive CD8 cells excluded terminally differentiated effector memory CD45RA+ cells. Only in-frame clones appear in the TCRdb table, and some are missing; sequencing was by immunoSEQ multiplex PCR. The sample consists of around 2,000,000 clones, 85% to 95% of them appearing once. The specimen was naive CD8+ T cells sorted from blood. All receptors come from a man younger than 35 in good health.

This chain joins TRBV6-6 and TRBJ2-7; 7 bases are a match to TRBD2. The germline V gene has CDR1 MNHNY and CDR2 SVGAGI (reference sequence). V was clipped by 4 bases and J by 5 bases; unmatched bases: 8. The CDR3 covers 14 residues. CDR3 in DNA: TGTGCCAGCAGTTTTACTAGCGTGGGGGACGAGCAGTACTTC. Residues: CASSFTSVGDEQYF.

The chain recombines TRBV4-1 with TRBJ2-1, with 8 bases matching TRBD2. The ends lost 6 bases at V and 8 bases at J; junction bases unmatched: 9. CDR3 size: 14 residues. Germline V CDR1 and CDR2: MGHRA, YSYEKL. CDR3 sequence (DNA): TGCGCCAGCAGTGTGGGAGCGGGGGTGTATGAGCAGTTCTTC. Translating gives CASSVGAGVYEQFF.

A note on this clone: Other DNA sequences in this specimen translate into the identical CDR3. The chain joins TRBV4-3 to TRBJ2-7; D possibly matches TRBD1 or TRBD2 (5 bases each). Germline CDR1 is LGHNA and CDR2 is YSLEER. With 5 bases removed from V and 3 bases from J, the gap between germline ends came to 17 bases. The CDR3 has 15 amino acids. CDR3 residues: CASSKETGGFYEQYF. The CDR3 DNA sequence: TGCGCCAGCAGCAAGGAGACTGGGGGTTTCTACGAGCAGTACTTC.

The chain uses TRBV4-1 and TRBJ2-7; 7 positions agree with TRBD1. The CDR3 is made up of 15 amino acids. Germline V lookup: CDR1 MGHRA, CDR2 YSYEKL. The V segment lost 3 bases and the J segment 2 bases; nucleotides outside the gene matches: 7. CDR3 sequence: CASSHHQGDPYEQYF. CDR3 DNA: TGCGCCAGCAGCCATCATCAGGGGGACCCCTACGAGCAGTACTTC.

The chain's CDR3 is CASSVGTRSGEQYF. CDR3 bases: TGTGCCAGCAGTGTCGGGACCCGCTCGGGCGAGCAGTACTTC. V gene TRBV6-1 combines with J gene TRBJ2-7; D assignment may be TRBD1 or TRBD2 (5 bases each). Deletions cut 4 bases from V and 6 bases from J, with 16 bases between. Germline V gives CDR1 MNHNS, CDR2 SASEGT. CDR3 length: 14 residues.

V gene TRBV6-1 combines with J gene TRBJ1-1; 9 positions agree with TRBD1. Germline V CDR1 and CDR2: MNHNS, SASEGT. The trim removed 4 bases at V and 4 bases at J, leaving 4 bases unmatched. CDR3 length: 14 residues. The CDR3 DNA sequence: TGTGCCAGCAGTGTGGACAGGGGCATCACTGAAGCTTTCTTT. Protein: CASSVDRGITEAFF.

The J gene is TRBJ2-1, the V gene TRBV29-1; D is unresolved. CDR1 is SQVTM and CDR2 is ANQGSEA in the germline V gene. The CDR3 length is 14 residues. With 1 base removed from V and 4 bases from J, the gap between germline ends came to 11 bases. CDR3 region: CSVEGWASYNEQFF. CDR3 nucleotide sequence: TGCAGCGTTGAAGGGTGGGCATCGTACAATGAGCAGTTCTTC.

The chain has TRBV29-1 and TRBJ2-3; a weak D match, TRBD1 (5 bases). The CDR3 spans 12 residues. Trimming removed 7 bases from V and 2 bases from J, with 10 bases in between. Germline V gives CDR1 SQVTM, CDR2 ANQGSEA. The CDR3 sequence: CSAADTTDTQYF. The CDR3 coding sequence is TGCAGCGCGGCGGACACCACAGATACGCAGTATTTT.

The chain couples TRBV27 to TRBJ2-1, with D perhaps matching TRBD2 (7 bases). Germline V CDR1 and CDR2: MNHEY, SMNVEV (reference sequence). Deletions cut 3 bases from V and 4 bases from J, with 10 bases between. CDR3 length: 14 residues. CDR3 sequence: CASSFRGAYNEQFF. The CDR3, as DNA: TGTGCCAGCAGTTTCCGGGGGGCGTACAATGAGCAGTTCTTC.

The chain employs TRBV6-5 and TRBJ2-1; 8 bases align to TRBD1. The germline V gene encodes CDR1 MNHEY and CDR2 SVGAGI. There are 16 residues in the CDR3. V shed 0 bases and J 6 bases; nucleotides not matched to a gene: 7. As DNA, the CDR3 is TGTGCCAGCAGTTACTCCCCGGGACAGGCGGTCAATGAGCAGTTCTTC. Translating gives CASSYSPGQAVNEQFF.

The rearrangement links TRBV6-6 to TRBJ1-3, with D hard to call. V was clipped by 0 bases and J by 4 bases, with 7 bases between them. The CDR3 runs 14 residues. Germline-derived CDR1 and CDR2 are MNHNY and SVGAGI (reference sequence). The CDR3 sequence is CASSYSGLGNTIYF. DNA for the CDR3: TGTGCCAGCAGTTACTCGGGGTTAGGAAACACCATATATTTT.

The chain recombines TRBV5-6 with TRBJ2-5, with 10 bases lining up with TRBD2. The germline CDR1 and CDR2 sequences are SGHDT and YYEEEE. The CDR3 has 17 amino acids. Trimming at V came to 0 bases and at J to 1 base, leaving 6 bases not matched to a gene. The CDR3: CASSLAIPSGGQETQYF. In nucleotides, the CDR3 is TGTGCCAGCAGCTTGGCCATTCCTAGCGGGGGCCAAGAGACCCAGTACTTC.

This sequence joins TRBV19 and TRBJ2-7; D not certain. CDR1 is LNHDA, CDR2 SQIVND, per germline (reference sequence). CDR3 size: 13 residues. Between the trimmed V and J ends, which lost 5 bases and 3 bases, there was a span of 11 bases. The CDR3 loop reads CASSGGPSYEQYF. In DNA, the CDR3 is TGTGCCAGTAGTGGCGGACCGAGCTACGAGCAGTACTTC.

For this clone: Other DNA sequences within the sample encode an identical CDR3. V and J are TRBV4-2 and TRBJ2-5, with D unresolved. CDR1 and CDR2 from the germline V gene are LGHNA and YNFKEQ. CDR3 length equals 15 residues. V lost 0 bases to trimming and J lost 2 bases, with 10 bases between them. The CDR3 DNA reads TGTGCCAGCAGCCAAGATTTAGAACTGCAAGAGACCCAGTACTTC. Translated, it gives CASSQDLELQETQYF.

Many counts were recorded for this clone. Other DNA sequences in this specimen translate into the identical CDR3. The J gene is TRBJ2-1, the V gene TRBV19, with 10 bases identical to TRBD2. This CDR3 has 16 amino acids. Germline CDR1 is LNHDA and CDR2 is SQIVND (reference sequence). V trimming: 3 bases; J trimming: 1 base; junction bases outside the gene matches: 3. The CDR3: CASSILGLASYNEQFF. Here the CDR3 DNA reads TGTGCCAGTAGTATCTTGGGACTAGCGTCCTACAATGAGCAGTTCTTC.

The chain links TRBV13 to TRBJ2-7, with 9 bases identical to TRBD1. This CDR3 is built from 15 residues. Trimming cost V 5 bases and J 3 bases; bases outside gene matches: 8. Germline V gene lookup returns CDR1 PRHDT and CDR2 FYEKMQ (reference sequence). In nucleotides, the CDR3 is TGTGCCAGCAGCCCGACGGGACAGGGCTTCTACGAGCAGTACTTC. Its protein product is CASSPTGQGFYEQYF.

V gene TRBV7-2 combines with J gene TRBJ1-5, with D uncertain. The CDR3 consists of 14 residues. V was clipped by 1 base and J by 5 bases, with 9 bases between them. The germline V gene has CDR1 SGHTA and CDR2 FQGNSA. The CDR3 loop is CASSLGRNHQPQHF. CDR3 DNA: TGTGCCAGCAGCTTAGGCCGTAATCATCAGCCCCAGCATTTT.

The rearrangement joins TRBV5-6 to TRBJ2-3; D might be TRBD1 (5 bases). The germline V gene has CDR1 SGHDT and CDR2 YYEEEE. The CDR3 is 16 amino acids. The V gene lost 2 bases and the J gene lost 3 bases, with 16 bases spanning the gap. CDR3 DNA sequence: TGTGCCAGCAGCTTTGACAGCTCTATCCCTACAGATACGCAGTATTTT. Amino acid sequence: CASSFDSSIPTDTQYF.

V and J are TRBV4-3 and TRBJ2-5; 7 positions match TRBD2. Matching the DNA end better, TRBJ2-7 makes the J call doubtful. The CDR3 has 14 residues. The germline V gene has CDR1 LGHNA and CDR2 YSLEER. CDR3 in amino acids: CASSQDMGGYEQYF. CDR3 nucleotide sequence: TGCGCCAGCAGCCAAGATATGGGGGGGTACGAGCAGTACTTC.

The rearrangement joins TRBV4-1 to TRBJ2-7; 7 positions agree with TRBD1. The CDR3 runs to 16 residues. Germline values: CDR1 MGHRA, CDR2 YSYEKL. J lost 0 bases, V lost 0 bases, and 5 bases had no gene match. For the CDR3, the DNA is TGCGCCAGCAGCCAAGAAAAGGGGGCCAGCTCCTACGAGCAGTACTTC. Translated, it gives CASSQEKGASSYEQYF.

V is TRBV9 and J is TRBJ1-1; TRBD1 aligns across 7 bases. V gave up 3 bases and J gave up 9 bases; unmatched junction bases: 5. The length of the CDR3 is 12 residues. Germline CDR1 SGDLS, CDR2 YYNGEE. This CDR3 reads CASSAGTEKAFF. The CDR3 DNA is TGTGCCAGCAGCGCAGGGACAGAAAAAGCTTTCTTT.

The chain uses TRBV10-1 and TRBJ2-2; 7 bases are a match to TRBD1. Germline V gene lookup returns CDR1 WNHNN and CDR2 SYGVQD (reference sequence). V gave up 0 bases and J gave up 6 bases; unmatched junction bases: 1. This CDR3 region has 14 residues. CDR3 protein: CASSESGTAGELFF. The CDR3 region has the DNA TGCGCCAGCAGTGAGTCCGGGACAGCCGGGGAGCTGTTTTTT.

The rearrangement uses TRBV7-8 and TRBJ2-5; TRBD1 aligns across 11 bases. V shed 2 bases, J shed 2 bases, and the junction held 10 bases outside the gene matches. Germline CDR1 SGHVS, CDR2 FQNEAQ. The length of the CDR3 is 18 residues. The CDR3 region is CASSLHYAGTGGQETQYF. CDR3 nucleotide sequence: TGTGCCAGCAGCTTACATTACGCCGGGACAGGGGGACAAGAGACCCAGTACTTC.

The chain uses TRBV19 and TRBJ2-7; D gene uncertain. Germline-derived CDR1 and CDR2 are LNHDA and SQIVND (reference sequence). CDR3 length: 13 residues. The ends were cut back, 4 bases at V and 4 bases at J, with 11 bases in the middle. The CDR3, as DNA: TGTGCCAGTAGTAACCCCCTGGGTTACGAGCAGTACTTC. Protein sequence: CASSNPLGYEQYF.

The V call is TRBV2, the J call TRBJ2-7; 7 bases fit TRBD1. This CDR3 has 16 amino acids. V lost 6 bases and J lost 6; bases outside the gene matches: 17. From germline, CDR1 is SNHLY and CDR2 FYNNEI. CDR3 in amino acids: CASRGLQGTVTTEQYF. DNA of the CDR3: TGTGCCAGCAGGGGGCTACAGGGGACGGTTACTACCGAGCAGTACTTC.

In nucleotides, the CDR3 is TGTGCCAGCAGCTTAGAGACGGTGAACACTGAAGCTTTCTTT. It translates to CASSLETVNTEAFF. This chain uses TRBV13 with TRBJ1-1; unclear D gene. Between the trimmed V and J ends, which lost 1 base and 0 bases, there was a span of 6 bases. The CDR3 runs 14 residues. Per the germline V gene, CDR1 is PRHDT and CDR2 is FYEKMQ (reference sequence).

V and J are TRBV11-2 and TRBJ1-6; D remains unclear. Germline CDR1 is SGHAT and CDR2 is FQNNGV. The CDR3 has 14 amino acids. The V end lost 1 base, the J end lost 7 bases, and 8 bases lay between the germline ends. Here the CDR3 reads CASSLGIDNSPLHF. The CDR3 nucleotides read TGTGCCAGCAGCTTAGGAATTGACAATTCACCCCTCCACTTT. Together with reference TRBV11-2 and TRBJ1-6, the CDR3 gives the full variable domain: EAGVAQSPRYKIIEKRQSVAFWCNPISGHATLYWYQQILGQGPKLLIQFQNNGVVDDSQLPKDRFSAERLKGVDSTLKIQPAKLEDSAVYLCASSLGIDNSPLHFGNGTRLTVT.

In regard to this clone: The same CDR3 also results from other DNA sequences found in this sample. CDR3 in DNA: TGTGCCAGCAGCGTATTGGGGGATTCACCCCTCCACTTT. Its protein is CASSVLGDSPLHF. The chain combines TRBV9 with TRBJ1-6, with a tentative D call TRBD1 (5 bases). In germline, CDR1 is SGDLS, CDR2 YYNGEE. The CDR3 sequence is 13 residues long. The ends were cut back, 1 base at V and 8 bases at J, with 7 bases in the middle.

J is TRBJ2-7 and V is TRBV2; no clear D gene. This CDR3 is built from 11 residues. Between the trimmed V and J ends, which lost 6 bases and 6 bases, there was a span of 9 bases. Germline V gene data show CDR1 as SNHLY and CDR2 as FYNNEI. The CDR3, as DNA: TGTGCCAGCAGAATTACCCGCGAGCAGTACTTC. Its translation is CASRITREQYF.

This clone was detected once. The chain employs TRBV6-6 and TRBJ1-5, with D hard to call. CDR1 and CDR2 (germline): MNHNY, SVGAGI (reference sequence). The CDR3 runs 12 residues. Trimming cost V 4 bases and J 5 bases, with 6 bases left between them. The CDR3 DNA sequence: TGTGCCAGCAGTTTCGCAGATCAGCCCCAGCATTTT. Amino acid sequence: CASSFADQPQHF.

The gene calls are TRBV5-6 and TRBJ2-7, with 8 nucleotides matching TRBD1. The CDR3 has 14 amino acids. Germline CDR1 SGHDT, CDR2 YYEEEE. Trimming at V came to 2 bases and at J to 4 bases, leaving 5 bases not matched to a gene. CDR3 region: CASSFWTGLYEQYF. CDR3 bases: TGTGCCAGCAGCTTCTGGACAGGGCTGTACGAGCAGTACTTC.

The chain has TRBV7-9 and TRBJ2-7; 7 bases are a match to TRBD1. Germline V gene lookup returns CDR1 SEHNR and CDR2 FQNEAQ (reference sequence). J was trimmed by 4 bases and V by 5 bases; bases with no gene match: 8. CDR3 length: 14 residues. CDR3 sequence reads: CASSPGDSEYEQYF. The CDR3 nucleotides read TGTGCCAGCAGCCCCGGGGACAGCGAATACGAGCAGTACTTC. Using reference TRBV7-9 and TRBJ2-7 for the parts outside the CDR3, the full variable domain is DTGVSQNPRHKITKRGQNVTFRCDPISEHNRLYWYRQTLGQGPEFLTYFQNEAQLEKSRLLSDRFSAERPKGSFSTLEIQRTEQGDSAMYLCASSPGDSEYEQYFGPGTRLTVT.